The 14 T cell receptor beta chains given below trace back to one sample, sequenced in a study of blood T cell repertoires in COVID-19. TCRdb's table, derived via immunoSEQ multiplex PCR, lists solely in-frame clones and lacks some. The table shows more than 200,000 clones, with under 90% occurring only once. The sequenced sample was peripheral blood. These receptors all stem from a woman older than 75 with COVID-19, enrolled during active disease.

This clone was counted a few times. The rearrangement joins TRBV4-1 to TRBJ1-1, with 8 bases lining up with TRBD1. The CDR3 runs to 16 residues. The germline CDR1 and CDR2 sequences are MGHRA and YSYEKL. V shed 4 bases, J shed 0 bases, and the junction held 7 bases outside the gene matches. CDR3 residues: CASSLRQGIMNTEAFF. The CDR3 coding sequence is TGCGCCAGCAGCCTGCGACAGGGGATCATGAACACTGAAGCTTTCTTT.

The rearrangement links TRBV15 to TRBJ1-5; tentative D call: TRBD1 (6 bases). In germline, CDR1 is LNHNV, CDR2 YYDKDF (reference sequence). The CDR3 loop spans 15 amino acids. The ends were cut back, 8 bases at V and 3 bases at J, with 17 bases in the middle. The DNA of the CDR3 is TGTGCCACCCGTACGACCGGGACATTCAATCAGCCCCAGCATTTT. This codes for CATRTTGTFNQPQHF.

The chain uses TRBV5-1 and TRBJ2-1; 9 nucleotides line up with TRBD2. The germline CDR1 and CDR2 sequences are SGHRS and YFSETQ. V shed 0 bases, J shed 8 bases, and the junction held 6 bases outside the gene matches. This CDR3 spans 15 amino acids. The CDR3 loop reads CASSLAIAGADEQFF. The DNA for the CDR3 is TGCGCCAGCAGCTTGGCAATAGCGGGGGCCGATGAGCAGTTCTTC.

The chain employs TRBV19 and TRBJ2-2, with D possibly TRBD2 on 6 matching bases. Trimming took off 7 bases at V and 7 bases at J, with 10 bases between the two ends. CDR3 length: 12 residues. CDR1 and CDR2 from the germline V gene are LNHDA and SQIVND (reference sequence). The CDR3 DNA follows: TGTGCCAGTAATCGACTAGGCGGGGAGCTGTTTTTT. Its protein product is CASNRLGGELFF.

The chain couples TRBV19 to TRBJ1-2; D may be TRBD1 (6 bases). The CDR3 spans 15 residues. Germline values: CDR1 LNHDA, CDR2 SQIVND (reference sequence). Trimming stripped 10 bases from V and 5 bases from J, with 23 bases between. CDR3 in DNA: TGTGCCACCCACTTGGGGGCTCTTGGGGAGTATGGCTACACCTTC. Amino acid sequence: CATHLGALGEYGYTF.

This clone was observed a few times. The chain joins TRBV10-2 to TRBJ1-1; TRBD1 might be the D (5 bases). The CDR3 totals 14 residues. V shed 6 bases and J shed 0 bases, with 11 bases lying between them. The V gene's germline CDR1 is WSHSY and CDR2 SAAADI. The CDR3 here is CASREGAMNTEAFF. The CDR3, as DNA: TGCGCCAGCAGAGAAGGGGCAATGAACACTGAAGCTTTCTTT.

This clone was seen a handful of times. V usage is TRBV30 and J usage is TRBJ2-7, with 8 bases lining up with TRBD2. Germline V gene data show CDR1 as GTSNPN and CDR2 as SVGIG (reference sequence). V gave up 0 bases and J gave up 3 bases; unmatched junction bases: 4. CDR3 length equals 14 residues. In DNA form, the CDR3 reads TGTGCCTGGAGTGTCGGGGGGGCTTTCTACGAGCAGTACTTC. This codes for CAWSVGGAFYEQYF.

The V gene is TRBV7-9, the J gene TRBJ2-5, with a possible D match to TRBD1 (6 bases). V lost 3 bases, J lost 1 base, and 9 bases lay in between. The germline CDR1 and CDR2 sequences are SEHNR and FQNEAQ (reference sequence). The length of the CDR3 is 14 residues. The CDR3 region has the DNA TGTGCCAGCAGCTTTAGGACAGCCCAAGAGACCCAGTACTTC. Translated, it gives CASSFRTAQETQYF.

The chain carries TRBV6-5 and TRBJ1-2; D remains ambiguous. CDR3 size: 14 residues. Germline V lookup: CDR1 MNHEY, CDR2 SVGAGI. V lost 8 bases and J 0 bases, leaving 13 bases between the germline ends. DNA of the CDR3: TGTGCCAGCGGAGACTTCGGGACTAACTATGGCTACACCTTC. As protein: CASGDFGTNYGYTF.

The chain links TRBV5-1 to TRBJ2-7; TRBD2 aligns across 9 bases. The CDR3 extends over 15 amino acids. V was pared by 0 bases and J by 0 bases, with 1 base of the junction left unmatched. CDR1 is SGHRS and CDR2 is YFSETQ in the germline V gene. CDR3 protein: CASSLGLAVSYEQYF. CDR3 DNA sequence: TGCGCCAGCAGCTTGGGACTAGCGGTCTCCTACGAGCAGTACTTC.

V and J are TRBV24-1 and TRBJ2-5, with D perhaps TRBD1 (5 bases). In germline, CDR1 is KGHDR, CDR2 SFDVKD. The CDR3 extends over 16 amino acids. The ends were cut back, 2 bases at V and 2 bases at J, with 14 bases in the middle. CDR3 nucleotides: TGTGCCACCAGTGATTACGGCAGGGAAGTTCAAGAGACCCAGTACTTC. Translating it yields CATSDYGREVQETQYF.

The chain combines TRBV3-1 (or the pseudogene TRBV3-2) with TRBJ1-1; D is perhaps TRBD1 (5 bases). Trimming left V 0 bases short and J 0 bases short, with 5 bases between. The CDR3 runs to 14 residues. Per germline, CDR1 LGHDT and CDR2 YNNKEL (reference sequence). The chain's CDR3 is CASSQETVNTEAFF. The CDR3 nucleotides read TGTGCCAGCAGCCAAGAGACAGTGAACACTGAAGCTTTCTTT.

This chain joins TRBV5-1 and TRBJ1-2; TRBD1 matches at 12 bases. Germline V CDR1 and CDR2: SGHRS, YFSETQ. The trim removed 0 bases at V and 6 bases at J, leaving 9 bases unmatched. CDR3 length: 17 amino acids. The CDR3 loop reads CASSLGMPGQGANGYTF. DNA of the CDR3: TGCGCCAGCAGCTTGGGTATGCCGGGACAGGGGGCGAATGGCTACACCTTC. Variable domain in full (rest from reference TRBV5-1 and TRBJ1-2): KAGVTQTPRYLIKTRGQQVTLSCSPISGHRSVSWYQQTPGQGLQFLFEYFSETQRNKGNFPGRFSGRQFSNSRSEMNVSTLELGDSALYLCASSLGMPGQGANGYTFGSGTRLTVV.

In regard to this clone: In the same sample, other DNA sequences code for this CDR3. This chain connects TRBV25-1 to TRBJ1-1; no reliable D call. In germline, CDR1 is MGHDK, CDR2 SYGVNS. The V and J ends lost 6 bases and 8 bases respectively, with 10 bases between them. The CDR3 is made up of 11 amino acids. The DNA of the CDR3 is TGTGCCAGCAGCCGGGGAAGCGAAGCTTTCTTT. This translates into CASSRGSEAFF.